This T cell receptor beta chain appears in the sequencing data of a study of vaccination effects on CD4 cells after COVID-19. Points on this clone: Its antigen is unknown.

Before any sequencing was done, the ViraFEST assay used viral peptide pools to expand antigen-specific CD4+ T cells. With more than 9 days of culture completed, CD4+ T cells were isolated. Vaccinated participants had no history of SARS-CoV-2 infection and tested negative for nucleocapsid antibodies. The repertoire was sequenced with immunoSEQ multiplex PCR; TCRdb's copy has only in-frame clones and lacks some. Of some 68,000 clones in the sample, roughly 80% were seen once. Trimming took 1 base from V and 0 from J, leaving 13 bases between them. The CDR3 consists of 17 residues. CDR1 is MNHEY, CDR2 SMNVEV, per germline (reference sequence).

The TCR originated in a human donor who received a COVID-19 vaccine. The material was CD4+ T cells from PBMCs cultured with SARS-CoV-2 spike peptides, obtained before COVID-19 vaccination. The chain carries TRBV27 and TRBJ1-5; D is unresolved. CDR3 loop: CASSLLAPWNSNQPQHF. The CDR3 DNA reads TGTGCCAGCAGTTTATTGGCACCCTGGAATAGCAATCAGCCCCAGCATTTT.